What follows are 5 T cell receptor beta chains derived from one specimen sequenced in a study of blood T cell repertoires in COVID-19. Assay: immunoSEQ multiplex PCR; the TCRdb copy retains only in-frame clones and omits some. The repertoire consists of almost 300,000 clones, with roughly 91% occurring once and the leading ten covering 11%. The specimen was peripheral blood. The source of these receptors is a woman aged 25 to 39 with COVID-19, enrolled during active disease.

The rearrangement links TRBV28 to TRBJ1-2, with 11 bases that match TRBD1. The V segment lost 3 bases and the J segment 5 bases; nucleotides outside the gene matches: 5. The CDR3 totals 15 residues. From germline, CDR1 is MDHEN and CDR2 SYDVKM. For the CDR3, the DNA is TGTGCCAGCAGTTTCGGGACAGGGGGGGTTTATGGCTACACCTTC. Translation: CASSFGTGGVYGYTF.

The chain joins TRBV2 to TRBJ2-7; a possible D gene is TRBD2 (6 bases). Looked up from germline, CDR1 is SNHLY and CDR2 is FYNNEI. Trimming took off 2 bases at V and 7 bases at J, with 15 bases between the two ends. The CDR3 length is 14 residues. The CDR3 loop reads CASSEMAGRGEQYF. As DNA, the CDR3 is TGTGCCAGCAGTGAAATGGCTGGCCGGGGGGAGCAGTACTTC.

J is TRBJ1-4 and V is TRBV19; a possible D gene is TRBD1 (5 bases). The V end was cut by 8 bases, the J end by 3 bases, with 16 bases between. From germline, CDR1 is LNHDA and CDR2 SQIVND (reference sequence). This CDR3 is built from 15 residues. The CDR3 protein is CASGAFGGSNEKLFF. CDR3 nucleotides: TGTGCCAGTGGGGCTTTTGGGGGGTCTAATGAAAAACTGTTTTTT. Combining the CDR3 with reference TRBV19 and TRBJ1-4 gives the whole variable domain DGGITQSPKYLFRKEGQNVTLSCEQNLNHDAMYWYRQDPGQGLRLIYYSQIVNDFQKGDIAEGYSVSREKKESFPLTVTSAQKNPTAFYLCASGAFGGSNEKLFFGSGTQLSVL.

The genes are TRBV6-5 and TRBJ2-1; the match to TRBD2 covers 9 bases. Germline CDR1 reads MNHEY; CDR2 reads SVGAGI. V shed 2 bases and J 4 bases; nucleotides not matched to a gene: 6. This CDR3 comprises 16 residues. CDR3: CASSYGASGDYNEQFF. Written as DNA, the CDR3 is TGTGCCAGCAGTTACGGCGCTAGCGGGGATTACAATGAGCAGTTCTTC.

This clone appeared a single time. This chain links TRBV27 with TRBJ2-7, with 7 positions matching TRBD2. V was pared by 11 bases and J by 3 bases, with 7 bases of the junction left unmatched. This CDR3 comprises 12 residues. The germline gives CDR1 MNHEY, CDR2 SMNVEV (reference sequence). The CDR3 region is CAVRGDHYEQYF. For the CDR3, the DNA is TGTGCCGTCCGGGGGGACCACTACGAGCAGTACTTC.